The sequence of this T cell receptor beta chain was determined in a study of blood T cell repertoires in COVID-19. Overall study: The origin of the acute and convalescent COVID-19 samples was the United States, Italy and Spain.

Per the germline V gene, CDR1 is SGHVS and CDR2 is FNYEAQ. V was shortened by 5 bases and J by 8 bases, with 21 bases between the two germline ends. The CDR3 length is 16 residues. The cohort comprised adults aged 18 to 89 years residing in approximately 25 US areas. Each participant's cohort was designated according to participant-reported clinical history. A case of COVID-19 had been met by exposed participants within 2 weeks before study entry. TCRdb's table, derived via immunoSEQ multiplex PCR, lists solely in-frame clones and lacks some. This sample has 200,000 to 250,000 clones, with about 90% found just once.

Sequenced input: PBMCs or T cells enriched from blood (not recorded which). The sequence was collected from a man aged 25 to 40 who had been exposed to COVID-19. The chain has TRBV7-6 and TRBJ1-4, with no clear D. DNA for the CDR3: TGTGCCAGCAGCCTGTCACGGGGTGGTCTTCAGGAAAAACTGTTTTTT. Its translation: CASSLSRGGLQEKLFF. Looking up the rest from reference TRBV7-6 and TRBJ1-4 gives the full variable domain: GAGVSQSPRYKVTKRGQDVALRCDPISGHVSLYWYRQALGQGPEFLTYFNYEAQQDKSGLPNDRFSAERPEGSISTLTIQRTEQRDSAMYRCASSLSRGGLQEKLFFGSGTQLSVL.